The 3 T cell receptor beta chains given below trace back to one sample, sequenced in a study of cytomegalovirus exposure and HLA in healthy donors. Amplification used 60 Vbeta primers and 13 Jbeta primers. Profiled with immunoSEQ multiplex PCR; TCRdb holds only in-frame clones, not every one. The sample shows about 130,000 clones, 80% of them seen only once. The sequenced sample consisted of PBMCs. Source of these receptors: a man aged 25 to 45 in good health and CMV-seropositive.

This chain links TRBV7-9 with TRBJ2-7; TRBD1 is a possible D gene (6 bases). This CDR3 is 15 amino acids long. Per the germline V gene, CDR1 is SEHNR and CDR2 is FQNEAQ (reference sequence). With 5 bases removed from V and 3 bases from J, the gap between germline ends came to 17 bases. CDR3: CASSQNWGQDYEQYF. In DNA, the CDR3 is TGTGCCAGCAGCCAAAACTGGGGGCAGGACTACGAGCAGTACTTC.

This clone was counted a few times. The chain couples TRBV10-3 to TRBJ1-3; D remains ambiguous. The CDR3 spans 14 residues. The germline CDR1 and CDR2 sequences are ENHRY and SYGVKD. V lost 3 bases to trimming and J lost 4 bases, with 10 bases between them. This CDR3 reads CAISDPGRGNTIYF. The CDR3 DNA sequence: TGTGCCATCAGTGACCCCGGGAGAGGAAACACCATATATTTT.

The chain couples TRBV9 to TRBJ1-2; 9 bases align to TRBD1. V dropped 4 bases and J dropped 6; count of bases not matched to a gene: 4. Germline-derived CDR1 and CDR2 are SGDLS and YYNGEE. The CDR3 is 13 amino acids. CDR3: CASSLGQGHGYTF. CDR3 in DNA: TGTGCCAGCAGCTTAGGACAGGGGCATGGCTACACCTTC.